This TCR beta chain originates from a study of cytomegalovirus exposure and HLA in healthy donors. Study conclusions and caveats: Through in vitro validation, a few CMV-associated chains were shown to be specific for CMV antigens.

The PCR was carried out with 60 Vbeta primers and 13 Jbeta primers. Profiled with immunoSEQ multiplex PCR; TCRdb holds only in-frame clones, not every one. The sample holds 200,000 to 250,000 clones; roughly four fifths are singletons and the top ten take 1.4%. A note on this clone: Its antigen is not identified.

This CDR3 spans 15 amino acids. Germline values: CDR1 SGHNT, CDR2 YYREEE (reference sequence). V gave up 4 bases and J gave up 6 bases; unmatched junction bases: 13. This rearrangement joins TRBV5-4 to TRBJ2-7; TRBD2 aligns across 7 bases. The specimen was PBMCs. The source is a girl aged 5 to 17 in good health and CMV-seronegative. Written as DNA, the CDR3 is TGTGCCAGCAGCCTAGGAGCGGGAAAAAGCCCCGAGCAGTACTTC. It specifies CASSLGAGKSPEQYF.